This T cell receptor (beta chain) was sequenced for a study of cytomegalovirus exposure and HLA in healthy donors. Study-wide findings and caveats: Later analysis suggested links between common viral pathogens and several top significant clusters.

This CDR3 spans 15 amino acids. A remark on this clone: Its specificity is not known.

The study ran its PCR with 60 Vbeta and 13 Jbeta primers. Profiling relied on immunoSEQ multiplex PCR, and the TCRdb table lists in-frame clones only, not all of them. The profile shows over 150,000 clones, about three quarters of them singletons. This receptor was identified in a woman in her 30s in good health and CMV-seropositive. The sequencing sample was made of PBMCs. The chain carries TRBV21-1 and TRBJ2-1; no check of the table's D call, TRBD1, against the DNA was made. TRBV21-1 is shown as a pseudogene. CDR3 bases: TGTGCCAGCACTTTTCTCTGGACAGGGGAGGATGAGCAGTTCTTC. Its protein product is CASTFLWTGEDEQFF.